These 24 T cell receptor beta chains came from one sample sequenced in a study of CD8 T cells in Susac syndrome. RNA amounts of roughly 0.5 to 1 ug underwent reverse transcription with random hexamers. Via MiXCR, TCRdb re-called the immunoSEQ multiplex PCR reads, giving one row per CDR3 protein. Seen here are about 140,000 distinct CDR3 sequences, about 93% observed once, and the top ten hold approximately 0.27%. Sequencing was carried out using CD8+ T cells from PBMCs. Receptors were obtained from a human donor in good health.

The chain couples TRBV7-9 to TRBJ2-7, with D perhaps assigned TRBD1 or TRBD2 (6 bases each). Trimming took 6 bases from V and 3 from J, leaving 12 bases between them. The CDR3 runs to 13 residues. Germline values: CDR1 SEHNR, CDR2 FQNEAQ (reference sequence). The CDR3 DNA follows: TGTGCCAGCAGGGCGGGACAAAACTACGAGCAGTACTTC. This encodes CASRAGQNYEQYF.

This clonotype was seen just once. The J gene is TRBJ2-3, the V gene TRBV7-9, with D hard to call. Germline V gene lookup returns CDR1 SEHNR and CDR2 FQNEAQ (reference sequence). CDR3 size: 13 residues. The V and J ends lost 7 bases and 6 bases respectively, with 14 bases between them. The DNA of the CDR3 is TGTGCCAGCACGTACGGAGAGATGGATACGCAGTATTTT. It translates to CASTYGEMDTQYF.

CDR3 loop: CSASGSVRYEQYF. Here the CDR3 DNA reads TGCAGTGCTAGTGGCTCGGTCCGCTACGAGCAGTACTTC. J is TRBJ2-7 and V is TRBV20-1; D is ambiguous. The CDR3 has 13 amino acids. V lost 3 bases and J 3 bases, leaving 12 bases between the germline ends. The germline gives CDR1 DFQATT, CDR2 SNEGSKA (reference sequence).

This chain links TRBV2 with TRBJ2-1; 10 positions agree with TRBD2. Germline loops: CDR1 SNHLY, CDR2 FYNNEI. The CDR3 spans 15 residues. Germline trimming cut 5 bases from V and 2 bases from J; bases unmatched to any gene: 3. In DNA, the CDR3 is TGTGCCAGCAGTTGGACTAGCGGCCCCTACAATGAGCAGTTCTTC. Amino acids: CASSWTSGPYNEQFF. The full variable domain, rest sourced from reference TRBV2 and TRBJ2-1, is EPEVTQTPSHQVTQMGQEVILRCVPISNHLYFYWYRQILGQKVEFLVSFYNNEISEKSEIFDDQFSVERPDGSNFTLKIRSTKLEDSAMYFCASSWTSGPYNEQFFGPGTRLTVL.

This clonotype was counted a single time. The CDR3 DNA sequence: TGTGCCAGCAGCCCGAGACAGGCTCTACGGACCCAGTACTTC. Translation gives CASSPRQALRTQYF. The chain links TRBV28 to TRBJ2-5; the D gene is possibly TRBD1 (6 bases). This CDR3 has 14 residues. Per germline, CDR1 MDHEN and CDR2 SYDVKM. V was pared by 6 bases and J by 7 bases, with 18 bases between.

The rearrangement links TRBV11-1 to TRBJ2-7; D gene uncertain. V gave up 6 bases and J gave up 0 bases, with 6 bases separating them. CDR3 length: 12 residues. From germline, CDR1 is SGHAT and CDR2 FQDESV (reference sequence). CDR3 coding DNA: TGTGCCAGCAGGCACGACTCCTACGAGCAGTACTTC. It is translated as CASRHDSYEQYF.

CDR3 sequence: CSANTGLLYEQYF. The DNA of the CDR3 is TGCAGTGCTAACACAGGCCTACTCTACGAGCAGTACTTC. The chain carries TRBV20-1 and TRBJ2-7; TRBD1 might be the D (5 bases). CDR1 and CDR2 (germline): DFQATT, SNEGSKA (reference sequence). V lost 4 bases and J 3 bases, leaving 13 bases between the germline ends. This CDR3 comprises 13 residues.

CDR3: CAWVDRGYNEQFF. CDR3 bases: TGTGCCTGGGTCGATCGGGGCTACAATGAGCAGTTCTTC. The rearrangement uses TRBV30 and TRBJ2-1, with a weak D call TRBD2 (5 bases). The V gene's germline CDR1 is GTSNPN and CDR2 SVGIG (reference sequence). This CDR3 spans 13 amino acids. V lost 5 bases to trimming and J lost 3 bases, with 11 bases between them.

Here the CDR3 DNA reads TGTGCCACCAGTGAACAGAACACCGGGGAGCTGTTTTTT. Its translation is CATSEQNTGELFF. This chain uses TRBV24-1 with TRBJ2-2, with no clear D. CDR1 is KGHDR, CDR2 SFDVKD, per germline. Trimming stripped 4 bases from V and 1 base from J, with 3 bases between. CDR3 length: 13 residues.

The V and J genes are TRBV27 and TRBJ2-7; 14 bases match TRBD2. This CDR3 is 15 amino acids long. Per germline, CDR1 MNHEY and CDR2 SMNVEV (reference sequence). With 6 bases clipped from V and 3 bases from J, the junction kept 4 bases outside the gene matches. CDR3 sequence reads: CASSQTSGRGYEQYF. CDR3 DNA: TGTGCCAGCAGCCAGACTAGCGGGAGGGGCTACGAGCAGTACTTC.

The chain recombines TRBV30 with TRBJ2-7; D tentatively reads TRBD1 or TRBD2 (5 bases each). V was shortened by 0 bases and J by 6 bases, with 9 bases between the two germline ends. Germline lookup yields CDR1 GTSNPN and CDR2 SVGIG (reference sequence). The CDR3 has 12 residues. This CDR3 reads CAWSVAGSEQYF. The CDR3 region has the DNA TGTGCCTGGAGTGTGGCAGGGAGCGAGCAGTACTTC.

The chain joins TRBV4-3 to TRBJ2-7; 7 bases agree with TRBD2. V lost 1 base to trimming and J lost 2 bases; unmatched junction nucleotides: 5. The length of the CDR3 is 15 residues. Germline V gene lookup returns CDR1 LGHNA and CDR2 YSLEER. The CDR3 protein is CASSQGVGRAYEQYF. CDR3 DNA: TGCGCCAGCAGCCAAGGAGTAGGGAGGGCCTACGAGCAGTACTTC.

The chain has TRBV4-1 and TRBJ1-1, with a possible D match to TRBD1 (5 bases). There are 16 residues in the CDR3. Germline V lookup: CDR1 MGHRA, CDR2 YSYEKL. V lost 2 bases and J 0 bases, leaving 13 bases between the germline ends. The CDR3 nucleotides read TGCGCCAGCAGCCAAAGGGGACCAAGAATGAACACTGAAGCTTTCTTT. Amino acid sequence: CASSQRGPRMNTEAFF.

This rearrangement joins TRBV20-1 to TRBJ1-2; TRBD1 aligns across 12 bases. This CDR3 is built from 17 residues. The germline V gene has CDR1 DFQATT and CDR2 SNEGSKA (reference sequence). V shed 3 bases, J shed 5 bases, and the junction held 13 bases outside the gene matches. The CDR3 protein is CSASHRDRGHLGYGYTF. Here the CDR3 DNA reads TGCAGTGCTAGCCACCGGGACAGGGGGCACCTTGGGTATGGCTACACCTTC.

This sequence joins TRBV7-2 and TRBJ2-7; 10 bases are a match to TRBD2. The CDR3 has 16 residues. CDR1 is SGHTA, CDR2 FQGNSA, per germline. Trimming at V came to 5 bases and at J to 4 bases, leaving 11 bases not matched to a gene. CDR3 bases: TGTGCCAGCAGCCCCCTTCGGGCTAGCGGGGGTTACGAGCAGTACTTC. It is translated as CASSPLRASGGYEQYF.

This clonotype was detected only once. The chain links TRBV11-2 to TRBJ2-5; 10 positions match TRBD2. The CDR3 contains 16 residues. V lost 5 bases and J lost 5; bases outside the gene matches: 11. Germline V CDR1 and CDR2: SGHAT, FQNNGV. CDR3 coding DNA: TGTGCCAGCAGCAATAGACCAGCGGGAGGGCCCGAGACCCAGTACTTC. It translates to CASSNRPAGGPETQYF.

This chain links TRBV30 with TRBJ1-2; possible D gene TRBD1, 5 bases. The CDR3 loop spans 14 amino acids. The V end lost 0 bases, the J end lost 4 bases, and 12 bases lay between the germline ends. Germline V gives CDR1 GTSNPN, CDR2 SVGIG (reference sequence). CDR3 DNA: TGTGCCTGGAGTGTACAAGGGGTCGGCTATGGCTACACCTTC. Amino acids: CAWSVQGVGYGYTF.

Note on this clonotype: Relative to the germline gene, one junction end is altered; a read error may explain this. V and J are TRBV20-1 and TRBJ2-1, with 7 bases lining up with TRBD2. Germline CDR1 DFQATT, CDR2 SNEGSKA (reference sequence). The CDR3 has 10 amino acids. The CDR3, as DNA: TGCAGTGCCAAGGGCGGGAGTAAGATCTTC. Encoded protein: CSAKGGSKIF.

This chain uses TRBV7-9 with TRBJ2-1, with TRBD2 matching 7 bases. The CDR3 loop spans 14 amino acids. CDR1 is SEHNR, CDR2 FQNEAQ, per germline (reference sequence). With 3 bases clipped from V and 8 bases from J, the junction kept 7 bases outside the gene matches. CDR3 DNA: TGTGCCAGCAGCTTCGCGGGAGAGGTCGATGAGCAGTTCTTC. Encoded protein: CASSFAGEVDEQFF.

The J gene is TRBJ2-1, the V gene TRBV27, with 15 bases that match TRBD2. CDR1 is MNHEY, CDR2 SMNVEV, per germline (reference sequence). The CDR3 extends over 15 amino acids. Trimming cost V 2 bases and J 7 bases; bases outside gene matches: 0. Here the CDR3 DNA reads TGTGCCAGCAGTTTAGGGACTAGCGGGAGGAATGAGCAGTTCTTC. Translating gives CASSLGTSGRNEQFF.

The V call is TRBV24-1, the J call TRBJ2-7; D is unclear. This CDR3 is 12 amino acids long. V lost 5 bases to trimming and J lost 9 bases, with 13 bases between them. Germline CDR1 KGHDR, CDR2 SFDVKD. The CDR3: CATSAGETGQYF. The DNA of the CDR3 is TGTGCCACCAGTGCAGGCGAGACGGGGCAGTACTTC.

V is TRBV6-1 and J is TRBJ2-1, with 9 nucleotides matching TRBD1. CDR1 and CDR2 from the germline V gene are MNHNS and SASEGT. V shed 6 bases, J shed 0 bases, and the junction held 9 bases outside the gene matches. The CDR3 contains 17 residues. The CDR3 protein is CASRRRTGAFSYNEQFF. CDR3 sequence (DNA): TGTGCCAGCAGGAGACGGACAGGGGCGTTCTCCTACAATGAGCAGTTCTTC.

This chain connects TRBV10-3 to TRBJ2-7, with a possible D match to TRBD1 (6 bases). Trimming left V 3 bases short and J 7 bases short, with 19 bases between. Germline values: CDR1 ENHRY, CDR2 SYGVKD. The CDR3 is made up of 15 amino acids. CDR3 bases: TGTGCCATCAGTGATCCCCGTCACAGGGCTGAAGAGCAGTACTTC. Its translation: CAISDPRHRAEEQYF.

V and J are TRBV7-9 and TRBJ2-5; 10 positions agree with TRBD2. The germline V gene has CDR1 SEHNR and CDR2 FQNEAQ (reference sequence). The CDR3 is 15 residues long. V was clipped by 4 bases and J by 2 bases; unmatched bases: 4. CDR3: CASSSLAGIQETQYF. The CDR3 nucleotides are TGTGCCAGCAGCTCACTAGCGGGGATTCAAGAGACCCAGTACTTC. The whole variable domain, filled in from reference TRBV7-9 and TRBJ2-5, reads DTGVSQNPRHKITKRGQNVTFRCDPISEHNRLYWYRQTLGQGPEFLTYFQNEAQLEKSRLLSDRFSAERPKGSFSTLEIQRTEQGDSAMYLCASSSLAGIQETQYFGPGTRLLVL.